This T cell receptor (beta chain) was captured by sequencing in a study of blood T cell repertoires in COVID-19. The table came from immunoSEQ multiplex PCR; TCRdb's copy has only in-frame clones and leaves some out. The sample lists 200,000 to 250,000 clones; roughly nine tenths were seen once. In germline, CDR1 is MNHEY, CDR2 SVGAGI. V lost 6 bases and J 2 bases, leaving 17 bases between the germline ends. The CDR3 has 15 residues. Input material: PBMCs or T cells enriched from blood (not recorded which). This TCR derives from a woman aged 45-65 years in a cohort exposed to, infected with or recovered from COVID-19 (not recorded which). This chain joins TRBV6-5 and TRBJ2-7; tentative D call: TRBD1 (5 bases). CDR3 sequence (DNA): TGTGCCAGCAGCCCACCCGGCAGGGAAGCCTACGAGCAGTACTTC. This gives the protein CASSPPGREAYEQYF.